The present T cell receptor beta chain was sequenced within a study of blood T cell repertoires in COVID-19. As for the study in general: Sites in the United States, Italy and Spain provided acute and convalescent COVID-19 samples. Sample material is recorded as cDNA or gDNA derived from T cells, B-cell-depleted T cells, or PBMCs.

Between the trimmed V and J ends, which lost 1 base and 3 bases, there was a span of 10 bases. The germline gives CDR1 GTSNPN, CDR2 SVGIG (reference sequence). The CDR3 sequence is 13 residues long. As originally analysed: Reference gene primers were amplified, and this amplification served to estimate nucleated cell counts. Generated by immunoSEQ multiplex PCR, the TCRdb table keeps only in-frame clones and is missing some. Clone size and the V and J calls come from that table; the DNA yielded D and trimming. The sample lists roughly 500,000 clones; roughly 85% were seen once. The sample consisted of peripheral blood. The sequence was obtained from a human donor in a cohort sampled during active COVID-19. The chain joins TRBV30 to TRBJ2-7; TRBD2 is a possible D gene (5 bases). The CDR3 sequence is CAWSAGESYEQYF. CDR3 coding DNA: TGTGCCTGGAGTGCCGGGGAAAGCTACGAGCAGTACTTC.